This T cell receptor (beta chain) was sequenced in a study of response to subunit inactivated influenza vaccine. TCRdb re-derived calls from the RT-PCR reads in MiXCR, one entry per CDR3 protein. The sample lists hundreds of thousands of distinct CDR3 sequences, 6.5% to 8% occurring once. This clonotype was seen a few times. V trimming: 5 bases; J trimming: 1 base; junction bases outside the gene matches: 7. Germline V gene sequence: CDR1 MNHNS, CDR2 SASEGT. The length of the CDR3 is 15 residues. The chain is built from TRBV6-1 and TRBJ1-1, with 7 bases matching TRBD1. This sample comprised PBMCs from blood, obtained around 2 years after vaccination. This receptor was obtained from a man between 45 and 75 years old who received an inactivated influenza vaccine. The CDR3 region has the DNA TGTGCCAGCAGTCAAGACAGGGTGAGGAACACTGAAGCTTTCTTT. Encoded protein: CASSQDRVRNTEAFF.